Listed below are T cell receptor beta chains from one sample, sequenced in a study of cytomegalovirus exposure and HLA in healthy donors. Using immunoSEQ multiplex PCR, the repertoire was profiled, and TCRdb retains in-frame clones only, with some absent. This sample carries around 130,000 clones, roughly 74% of them seen once, and the ten largest clones take around 7%. The sequenced material came from PBMCs. The source is a middle-aged man in good health and CMV-seropositive. CDR3s include the opening cysteine and the closing phenylalanine or tryptophan. The D gene is left open where the match is weak. The listing skips clone size in some rows; elsewhere it reads once, few, many or a size class.

TRBV5-1	TRBD1	14	TRBJ1-1	-	TGCGCCAGCAGCCCCGGGACAGGGAACACTGAAGCTTTCTTT	CASSPGTGNTEAFF
TRBV6-5	-	15	TRBJ1-5	-	TGTGCCAGCAGTTACTCAATCGACGGGGTGCAGCCCCAGCATTTT	CASSYSIDGVQPQHF
TRBV5-1	TRBD1	16	TRBJ2-2	-	TGCGCCAGCAGCTTCGACAGGGTTTCGAACACCGGGGAGCTGTTTTTT	CASSFDRVSNTGELFF
TRBV6-5	-	15	TRBJ2-7	-	TGTGCCAGCAGTTTGGAGGGGCCCTCCTCCTACGAGCAGTACTTC	CASSLEGPSSYEQYF
TRBV25-1	-	15	TRBJ1-4	-	TGTGCCAGCAGTGGACACAGGGCCGAGGATGAAAAACTGTTTTTT	CASSGHRAEDEKLFF
TRBV19	-	11	TRBJ1-1	once	TGTGCCAGTAAGATAGGGGGTGAAGCTTTCTTT	CASKIGGEAFF
TRBV4-1	-	17	TRBJ2-7	-	TGCGCCAGCAGCCAGTTTGTTACAGGCGACAGCTCCTACGAGCAGTACTTC	CASSQFVTGDSSYEQYF
TRBV6-6	-	14	TRBJ2-7	-	TGTGCCAGCAGTTACGGGCAGGGCCCCTACGAGCAGTACTTC	CASSYGQGPYEQYF
TRBV2	TRBD1	14	TRBJ1-2	-	TGTGCCAGCAGTCGACTCCCAGGGGGTGATGGCTACACCTTC	CASSRLPGGDGYTF
TRBV7-9	TRBD1	14	TRBJ1-4	-	TGTGCCAGCAGCCCGGGACAGATTAATGAAAAACTGTTTTTT	CASSPGQINEKLFF
TRBV2	-	16	TRBJ1-4	-	TGTGCCAGCAGTTTTACAGGGTTGGGGATTAATGAAAAACTGTTTTTT	CASSFTGLGINEKLFF
TRBV2	TRBD1	16	TRBJ2-3	-	TGTGCCAGCAGAGATGGGACAGGGGCATTTTCAGATACGCAGTATTTT	CASRDGTGAFSDTQYF
TRBV28	-	15	TRBJ1-1	few	TGTGCCAGCATATTAGTGGGGGCCCAGAACACTGAAGCTTTCTTT	CASILVGAQNTEAFF
TRBV29-1	-	14	TRBJ2-1	-	TGCAGCGTCCTGGACATTTTCTCGTACAATGAGCAGTTCTTC	CSVLDIFSYNEQFF
TRBV27	-	12	TRBJ2-2	many	TGTGCCAGCAGATGGGGGGCCGGGGAGCTGTTTTTT	CASRWGAGELFF
TRBV18	TRBD1	15	TRBJ1-6	few	TGTGCCAGCTCGTCCGGGACAGGGGACAATTCACCCCTCCACTTT	CASSSGTGDNSPLHF